A selection of T cell receptor beta chains follows, all from one sample in a study of T cell responses to AZD1222 COVID-19 vaccine. The repertoire was sequenced with immunoSEQ multiplex PCR; TCRdb's copy has only in-frame clones and lacks some. The sample consists of roughly 93,000 clones, roughly 90% of them appearing once. This specimen consisted of peripheral blood, obtained on day 0 of MenACWY control vaccination. Receptor source: an adult in good health. The CDR3 runs from the conserved cysteine through the conserved F or W. A D gene is named only where the DNA matches it firmly. Part of the rows lack a size; the others show once, few, many or a class for expanded clones.

D gene,J gene,CDR3 length,clone size,V gene,CDR3 DNA,CDR3 protein
.,TRBJ2-3,13,few,TRBV29-1,TGCAGCGTTGAGACCCATTTCACAGATACGCAGTATTTT,CSVETHFTDTQYF
.,TRBJ1-1,13,.,TRBV6-4,TGTGCCAGCAGTGAACACCAGAACACTGAAGCTTTCTTT,CASSEHQNTEAFF
.,TRBJ1-5,14,.,TRBV6-5,TGTGCCAGCAGCCCCGAGGAGAGCAATCAGCCCCAGCATTTT,CASSPEESNQPQHF
.,TRBJ2-7,14,.,TRBV4-1,TGCGCCAGCAGCCAAGTTTCGGTGGAGGGCGAGCAGTACTTC,CASSQVSVEGEQYF
TRBD1,TRBJ2-1,15,.,TRBV6-5,TGTGCCAGCAGCGCCCGGGACAGCAGATACAATGAGCAGTTCTTC,CASSARDSRYNEQFF
.,TRBJ1-3,17,.,TRBV6-1,TGTGCCAGCAGTGGGGGACGTATTGAACTCTCTGGAAACACCATATATTTT,CASSGGRIELSGNTIYF
TRBD2,TRBJ2-1,14,.,TRBV19,TGTGCCAGTAGTTTAGTAGCGGGGGCCAATGAGCAGTTCTTC,CASSLVAGANEQFF
.,TRBJ1-2,14,.,TRBV6-5,TGTGCCAGCAGTTACATCGCCGGAGGGAATGGCTACACCTTC,CASSYIAGGNGYTF
.,TRBJ2-7,11,.,TRBV11-2,TGTGCCAGCAGCGGAGACCACGAGCAGTACTTC,CASSGDHEQYF
.,TRBJ1-2,14,.,TRBV18,TGTGCCAGCTCACCACGAACAGACTTCTATGGCTACACCTTC,CASSPRTDFYGYTF
.,TRBJ1-3,15,.,TRBV7-7,TGTGCCAGCAGCCCTGGGATAAGCCCGGGAAACACCATATATTTT,CASSPGISPGNTIYF
TRBD1,TRBJ2-1,18,once,TRBV24-1,TGTGCCACCAGTGATTCCAAGCCGGGACAGGGATATTACAATGAGCAGTTCTTC,CATSDSKPGQGYYNEQFF
.,TRBJ1-6,12,once,TRBV12-3/TRBV12-4,TGTGCCAGCAAAATCGAGGGTTCACCCCTCCACTTT,CASKIEGSPLHF
.,TRBJ1-2,13,.,TRBV12-3/TRBV12-4,TGTGCCAGCAGTTCCGGGCTGAGCTATGGCTACACCTTC,CASSSGLSYGYTF
TRBD1,TRBJ1-2,16,.,TRBV5-1,TGCGCCAGCAGCCCTTCGACAGGGTCAAATACCTATGGCTACACCTTC,CASSPSTGSNTYGYTF
.,TRBJ2-5,15,.,TRBV7-9,TGTGCCAGCAGCCCGCAGTACGGGAACGGGGAGACCCAGTACTTC,CASSPQYGNGETQYF
.,TRBJ2-5,13,.,TRBV6-1,TGTGCCAGCAATCGGGCCTCATCAGGGACCCAGTACTTC,CASNRASSGTQYF
.,TRBJ1-2,15,.,TRBV2,TGTGCCAGCAGTGAAGGGGTCTTGGGTAGCTATGGCTACACCTTC,CASSEGVLGSYGYTF
TRBD1,TRBJ1-1,11,.,TRBV20-1,TGCAGTGCCTCACGGACAGGGAAAACTTTCTTT,CSASRTGKTFF
.,TRBJ2-5,14,.,TRBV11-2,TGTGCCAGCAGCTTAGAGGTTCGACGAGAGACCCAGTACTTC,CASSLEVRRETQYF